The text below deals with one T cell receptor (beta chain). The data were obtained in a study of blood T cell repertoires in COVID-19. Turning to the study itself: Italy, Spain and the United States were the sources of the convalescent and acute COVID-19 samples. T cells, B-cell-depleted T cells, or PBMCs provided the cDNA or gDNA that served as material.

Original methodology: For nucleated cells, counts were estimated from reference gene primer amplification. Measured with immunoSEQ multiplex PCR; TCRdb has only the in-frame clones, and not every one. V and J calls and clone size follow that table, whereas D and trimming were derived from the DNA. The sample lists 150,000 to 200,000 clones; around nine tenths were seen once. V gave up 6 bases and J gave up 2 bases, with 11 bases separating them. This CDR3 spans 13 amino acids. The germline V gene has CDR1 ENHRY and CDR2 SYGVKD. The genes are TRBV10-3 and TRBJ2-7; D uncertain. Sequencing was performed on peripheral blood. The TCR originated in a human donor in a cohort sampled during active COVID-19. The CDR3 sequence is CAIREEVTYEQYF. CDR3 coding DNA: TGTGCCATCAGGGAAGAGGTAACCTACGAGCAGTACTTC.